This entry lists 2 T cell receptor beta chains sequenced from one sample in a study of CD8 T cells in ankylosing spondylitis. TCRdb re-called the 5' RACE reads through MiXCR, storing one row per CDR3 protein. The sample lists about 360,000 distinct CDR3 sequences, about 14% occurring once. Sequencing was performed on blood, either unsorted or a sorted T cell fraction (not recorded which). The receptors derive from a male donor with ankylosing spondylitis or in good health (not recorded which).

This clonotype came up many times. This rearrangement joins TRBV5-1 to TRBJ2-5, with 9 positions matching TRBD2. There are 16 residues in the CDR3. V was clipped by 2 bases and J by 1 base; unmatched bases: 6. Germline values: CDR1 SGHRS, CDR2 YFSETQ. DNA of the CDR3: TGCGCCAGCAGCTTAATGCCTAGCGGGACCCAAGAGACCCAGTACTTC. Translating it yields CASSLMPSGTQETQYF.

This clonotype was counted at least ten times. This chain connects TRBV20-1 to TRBJ2-1, with 11 bases matching TRBD2. CDR1 is DFQATT, CDR2 SNEGSKA, per germline (reference sequence). V shed 3 bases, J shed 5 bases, and the junction held 3 bases outside the gene matches. The CDR3 spans 14 residues. CDR3 DNA: TGCAGTGCTAGGACTAGCGGGAACGACAATGAGCAGTTCTTC. It codes for CSARTSGNDNEQFF.